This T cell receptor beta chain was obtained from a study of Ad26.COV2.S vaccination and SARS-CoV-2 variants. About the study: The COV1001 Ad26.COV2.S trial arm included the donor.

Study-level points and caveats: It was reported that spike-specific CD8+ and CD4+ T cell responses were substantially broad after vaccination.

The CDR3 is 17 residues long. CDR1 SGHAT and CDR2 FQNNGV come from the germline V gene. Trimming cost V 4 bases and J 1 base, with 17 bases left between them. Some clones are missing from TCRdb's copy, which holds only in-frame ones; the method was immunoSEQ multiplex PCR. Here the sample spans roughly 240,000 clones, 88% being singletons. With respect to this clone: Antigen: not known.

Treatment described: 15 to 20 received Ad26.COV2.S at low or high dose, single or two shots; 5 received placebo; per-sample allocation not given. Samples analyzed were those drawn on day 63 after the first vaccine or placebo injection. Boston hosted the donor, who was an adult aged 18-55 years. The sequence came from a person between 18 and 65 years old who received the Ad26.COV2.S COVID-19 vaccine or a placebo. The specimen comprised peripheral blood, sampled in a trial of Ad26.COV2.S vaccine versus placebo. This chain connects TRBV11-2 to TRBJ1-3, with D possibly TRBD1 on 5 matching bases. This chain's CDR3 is CASSSIRGFLSGNTIYF. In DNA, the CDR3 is TGTGCCAGCAGCTCCATTCGGGGCTTTCTTTCTGGAAACACCATATATTTT.